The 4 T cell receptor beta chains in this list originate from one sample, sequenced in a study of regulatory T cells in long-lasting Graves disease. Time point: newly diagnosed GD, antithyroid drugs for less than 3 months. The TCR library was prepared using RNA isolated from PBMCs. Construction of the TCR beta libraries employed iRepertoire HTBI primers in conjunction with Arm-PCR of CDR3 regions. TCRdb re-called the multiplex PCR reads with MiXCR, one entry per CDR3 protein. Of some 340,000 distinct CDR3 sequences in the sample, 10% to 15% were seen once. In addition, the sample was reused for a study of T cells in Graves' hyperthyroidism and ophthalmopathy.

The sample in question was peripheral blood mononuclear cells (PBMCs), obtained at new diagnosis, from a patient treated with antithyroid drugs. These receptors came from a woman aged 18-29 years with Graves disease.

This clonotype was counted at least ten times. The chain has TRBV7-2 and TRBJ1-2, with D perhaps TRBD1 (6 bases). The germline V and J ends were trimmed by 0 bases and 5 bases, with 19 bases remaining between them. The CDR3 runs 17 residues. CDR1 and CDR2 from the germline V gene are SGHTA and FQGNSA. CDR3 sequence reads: CASSLAPIPRTAYGYTF. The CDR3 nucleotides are TGTGCCAGCAGCTTAGCCCCGATTCCGCGGACAGCGTATGGCTACACCTTC.

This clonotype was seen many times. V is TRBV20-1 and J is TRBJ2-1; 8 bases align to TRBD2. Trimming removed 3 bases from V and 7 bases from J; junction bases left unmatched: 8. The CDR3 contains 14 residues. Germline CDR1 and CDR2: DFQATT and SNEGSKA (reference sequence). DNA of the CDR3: TGCAGTGCTAGTATGTGGACTAGCCAAAATGAGCAGTTCTTC. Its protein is CSASMWTSQNEQFF.

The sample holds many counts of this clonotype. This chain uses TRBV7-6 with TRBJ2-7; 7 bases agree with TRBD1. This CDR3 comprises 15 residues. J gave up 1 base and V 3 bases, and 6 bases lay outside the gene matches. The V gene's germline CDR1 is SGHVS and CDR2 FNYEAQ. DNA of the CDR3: TGTGCCAGCAGCTTCGCTCCGGGACAGTCCTACGAGCAGTACGTC. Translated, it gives CASSFAPGQSYEQYV.

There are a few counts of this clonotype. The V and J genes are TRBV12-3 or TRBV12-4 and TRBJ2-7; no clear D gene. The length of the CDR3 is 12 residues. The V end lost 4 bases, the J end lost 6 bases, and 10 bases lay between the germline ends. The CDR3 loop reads CASSWRLGEQYF. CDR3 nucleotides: TGTGCCAGCAGTTGGAGACTCGGCGAGCAGTACTTC.